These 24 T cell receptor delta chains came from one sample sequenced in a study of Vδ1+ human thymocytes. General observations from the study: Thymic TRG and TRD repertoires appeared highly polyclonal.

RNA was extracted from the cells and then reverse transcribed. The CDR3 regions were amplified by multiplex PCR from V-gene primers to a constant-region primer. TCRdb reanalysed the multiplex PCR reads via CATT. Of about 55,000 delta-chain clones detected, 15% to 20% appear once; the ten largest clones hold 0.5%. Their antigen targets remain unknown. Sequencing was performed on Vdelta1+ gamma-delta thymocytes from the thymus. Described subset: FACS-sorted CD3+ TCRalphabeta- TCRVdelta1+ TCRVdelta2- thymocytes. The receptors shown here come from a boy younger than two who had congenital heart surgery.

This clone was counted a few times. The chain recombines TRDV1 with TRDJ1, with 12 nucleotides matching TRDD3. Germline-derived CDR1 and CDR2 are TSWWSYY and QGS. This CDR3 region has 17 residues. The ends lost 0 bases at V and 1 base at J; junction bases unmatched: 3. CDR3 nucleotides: TGTGCTCTTGGGGAACTGACTGGGGGATACTTCACCGATAAACTCATCTTT. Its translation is CALGELTGGYFTDKLIF.

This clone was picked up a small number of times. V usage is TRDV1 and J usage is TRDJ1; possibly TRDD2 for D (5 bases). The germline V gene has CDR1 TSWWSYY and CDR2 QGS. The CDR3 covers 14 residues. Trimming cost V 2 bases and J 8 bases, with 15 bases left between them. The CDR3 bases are TGTGCTCTTGGGGAAAGGACCTTCATGTCAAAACTCATCTTT. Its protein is CALGERTFMSKLIF.

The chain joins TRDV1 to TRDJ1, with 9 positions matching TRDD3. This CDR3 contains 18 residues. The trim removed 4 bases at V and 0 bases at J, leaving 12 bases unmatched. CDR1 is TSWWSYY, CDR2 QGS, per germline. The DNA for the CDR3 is TGTGCTCTTGGGGGCCGGGTTACCTACTGGGGGAACACCGATAAACTCATCTTT. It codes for CALGGRVTYWGNTDKLIF.

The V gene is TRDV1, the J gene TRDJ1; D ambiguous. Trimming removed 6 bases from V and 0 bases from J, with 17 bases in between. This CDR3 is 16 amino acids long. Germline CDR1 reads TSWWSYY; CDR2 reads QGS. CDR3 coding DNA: TGTGCTCTTGGATTGGTTTCTCCCCTGTACACCGATAAACTCATCTTT. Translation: CALGLVSPLYTDKLIF.

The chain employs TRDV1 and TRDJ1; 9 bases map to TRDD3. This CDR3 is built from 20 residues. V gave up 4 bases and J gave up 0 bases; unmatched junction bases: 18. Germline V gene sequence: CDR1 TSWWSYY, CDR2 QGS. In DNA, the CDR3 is TGTGCTCTTGGGGGGTCCTTCCCCTTCGTACTGGGGGAATACACCGATAAACTCATCTTT. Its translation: CALGGSFPFVLGEYTDKLIF.

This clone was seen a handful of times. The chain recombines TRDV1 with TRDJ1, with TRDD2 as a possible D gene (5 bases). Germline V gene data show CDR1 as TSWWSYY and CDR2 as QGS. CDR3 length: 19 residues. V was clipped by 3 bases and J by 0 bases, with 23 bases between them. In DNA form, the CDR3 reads TGTGCTCTTGGGGATATTCCAGTCCTAAGTTTGTCCTACACCGATAAACTCATCTTT. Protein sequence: CALGDIPVLSLSYTDKLIF.

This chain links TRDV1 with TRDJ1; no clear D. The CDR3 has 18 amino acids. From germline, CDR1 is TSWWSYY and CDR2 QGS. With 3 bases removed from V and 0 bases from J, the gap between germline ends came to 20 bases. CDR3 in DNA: TGTGCTCTTGGGGATGTTCCGACTTTGGGCGACTACACCGATAAACTCATCTTT. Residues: CALGDVPTLGDYTDKLIF.

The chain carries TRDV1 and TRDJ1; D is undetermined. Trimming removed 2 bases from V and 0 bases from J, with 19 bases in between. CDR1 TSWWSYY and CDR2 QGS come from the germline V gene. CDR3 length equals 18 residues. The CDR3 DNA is TGTGCTCTTGGGGAAATCGCCCGGCCGTCACCCTACACCGATAAACTCATCTTT. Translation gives CALGEIARPSPYTDKLIF.

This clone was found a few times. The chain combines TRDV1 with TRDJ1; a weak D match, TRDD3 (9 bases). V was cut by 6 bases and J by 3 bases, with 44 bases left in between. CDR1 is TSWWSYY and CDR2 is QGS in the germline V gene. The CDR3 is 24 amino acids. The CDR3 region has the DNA TGTGCTCTTGGACAACTTCCTACTAATTCAGGTTCGCGGCCGCGGGGGGGATACCCCGATAAACTCATCTTT. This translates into CALGQLPTNSGSRPRGGYPDKLIF.

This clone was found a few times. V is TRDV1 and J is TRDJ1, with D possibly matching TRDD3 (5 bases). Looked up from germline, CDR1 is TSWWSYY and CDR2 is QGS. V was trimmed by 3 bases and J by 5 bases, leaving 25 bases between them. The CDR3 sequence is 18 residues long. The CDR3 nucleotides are TGTGCTCTTGGGGATCCGGCTACCGGGGCATGTTTGGGGGATAAACTCATCTTT. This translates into CALGDPATGACLGDKLIF.

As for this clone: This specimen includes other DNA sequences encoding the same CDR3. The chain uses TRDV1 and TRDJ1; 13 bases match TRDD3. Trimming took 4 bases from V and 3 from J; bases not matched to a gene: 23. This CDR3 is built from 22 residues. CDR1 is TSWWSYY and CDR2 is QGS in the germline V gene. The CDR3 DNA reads TGTGCTCTTGGGGTCCGCTTCCCGTACTCACTACTGGGGGATACGCGAGCCGATAAACTCATCTTT. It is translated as CALGVRFPYSLLGDTRADKLIF.

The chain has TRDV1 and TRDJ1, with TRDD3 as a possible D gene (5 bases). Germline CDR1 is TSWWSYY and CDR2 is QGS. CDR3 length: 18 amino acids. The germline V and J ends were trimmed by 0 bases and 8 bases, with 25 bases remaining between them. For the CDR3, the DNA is TGTGCTCTTGGGGAACTCAGGCCTGATCCTCTACCTTACTGGAAACTCATCTTT. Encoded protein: CALGELRPDPLPYWKLIF.

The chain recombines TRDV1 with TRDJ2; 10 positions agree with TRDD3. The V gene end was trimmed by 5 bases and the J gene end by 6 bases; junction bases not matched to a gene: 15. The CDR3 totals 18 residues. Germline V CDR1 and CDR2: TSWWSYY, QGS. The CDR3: CALGTQSVLGDPPAQLFF. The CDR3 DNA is TGTGCTCTTGGGACCCAGTCCGTACTGGGGGATCCACCAGCACAACTCTTCTTT.

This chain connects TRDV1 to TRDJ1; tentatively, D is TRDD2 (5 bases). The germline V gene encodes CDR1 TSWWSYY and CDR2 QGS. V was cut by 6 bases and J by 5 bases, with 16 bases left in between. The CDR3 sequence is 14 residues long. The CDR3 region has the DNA TGTGCTCTTGGTATTGCTACTTCCACAGATAAACTCATCTTT. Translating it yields CALGIATSTDKLIF.

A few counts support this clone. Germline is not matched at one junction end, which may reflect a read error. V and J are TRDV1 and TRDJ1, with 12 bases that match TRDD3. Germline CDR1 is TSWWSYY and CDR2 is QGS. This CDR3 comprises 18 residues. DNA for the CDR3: TGTGCTCTTGAGGAAGCGTGGGACTGGGGGATACAAACCGATAAACTCATCTTT. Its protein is CALEEAWDWGIQTDKLIF.

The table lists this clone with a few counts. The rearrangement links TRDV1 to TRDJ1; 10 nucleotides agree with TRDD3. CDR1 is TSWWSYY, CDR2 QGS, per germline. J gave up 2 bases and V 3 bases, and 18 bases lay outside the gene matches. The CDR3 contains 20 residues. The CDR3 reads CALGDLKAFPTLGDTDKLIF. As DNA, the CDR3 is TGTGCTCTTGGGGACCTGAAGGCCTTCCCGACACTGGGGGATACCGATAAACTCATCTTT.

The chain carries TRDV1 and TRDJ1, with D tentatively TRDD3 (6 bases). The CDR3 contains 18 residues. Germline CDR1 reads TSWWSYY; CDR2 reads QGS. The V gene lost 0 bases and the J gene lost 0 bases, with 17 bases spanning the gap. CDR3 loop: CALGELALGPGYTDKLIF. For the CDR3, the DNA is TGTGCTCTTGGGGAACTAGCTCTGGGGCCGGGGTACACCGATAAACTCATCTTT.

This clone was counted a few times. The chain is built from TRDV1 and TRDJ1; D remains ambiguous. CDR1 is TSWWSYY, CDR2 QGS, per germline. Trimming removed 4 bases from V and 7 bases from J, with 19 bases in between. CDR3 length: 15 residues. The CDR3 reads CALGGPINGGAKLIF. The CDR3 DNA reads TGTGCTCTTGGGGGCCCGATTAACGGCGGCGCTAAACTCATCTTT.

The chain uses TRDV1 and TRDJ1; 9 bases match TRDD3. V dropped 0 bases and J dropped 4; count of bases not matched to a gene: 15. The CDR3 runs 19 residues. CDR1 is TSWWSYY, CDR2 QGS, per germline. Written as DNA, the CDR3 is TGTGCTCTTGGGGAACTTCTACGGGGATACGCGATGTTCCGCGATAAACTCATCTTT. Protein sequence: CALGELLRGYAMFRDKLIF.

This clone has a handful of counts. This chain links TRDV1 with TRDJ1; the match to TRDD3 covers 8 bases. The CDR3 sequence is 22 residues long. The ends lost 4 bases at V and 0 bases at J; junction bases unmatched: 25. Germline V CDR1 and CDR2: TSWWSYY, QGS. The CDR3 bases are TGTGCTCTTGGGGGTTGCTGCTTCCCACCCCCTACTGGGGGCTGCAACACCGATAAACTCATCTTT. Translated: CALGGCCFPPPTGGCNTDKLIF.

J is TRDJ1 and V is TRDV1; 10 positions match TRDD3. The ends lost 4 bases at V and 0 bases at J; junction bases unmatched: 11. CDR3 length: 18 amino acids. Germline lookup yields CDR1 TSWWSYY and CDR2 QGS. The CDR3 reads CALGGNWGIPTYTDKLIF. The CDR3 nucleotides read TGTGCTCTTGGGGGAAACTGGGGGATTCCAACGTACACCGATAAACTCATCTTT.

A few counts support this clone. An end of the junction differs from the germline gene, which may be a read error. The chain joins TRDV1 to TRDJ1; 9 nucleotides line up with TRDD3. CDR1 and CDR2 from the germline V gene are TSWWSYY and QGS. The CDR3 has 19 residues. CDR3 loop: CALGELVLGDGAYTDKLIF. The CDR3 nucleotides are TGTGCTCTTGGGGAACTCGTGCTGGGGGATGGTGCGTACACCGATAAGCTCATCTTT.

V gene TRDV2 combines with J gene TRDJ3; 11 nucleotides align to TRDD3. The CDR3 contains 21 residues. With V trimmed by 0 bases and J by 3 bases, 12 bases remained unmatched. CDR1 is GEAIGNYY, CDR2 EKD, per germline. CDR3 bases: TGTGCCTGTGACACCGGGGACTGGGGGATAGTACGTGTCTGGGACACCCGACAGATGTTTTTC. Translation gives CACDTGDWGIVRVWDTRQMFF.

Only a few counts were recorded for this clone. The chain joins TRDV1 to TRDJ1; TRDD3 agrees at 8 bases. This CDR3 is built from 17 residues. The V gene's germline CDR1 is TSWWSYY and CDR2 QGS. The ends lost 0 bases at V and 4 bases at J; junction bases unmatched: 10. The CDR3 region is CALGELTSGGIGDKLIF. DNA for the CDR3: TGTGCTCTTGGGGAACTCACCAGCGGGGGGATAGGCGATAAACTCATCTTT.